This T cell receptor (beta chain) originates from a study of technical replicates of blood from a handful of donors listed by TCRdb under 2017. Details on this clone: This clone's antigen is unknown. One base away there is no much larger clone; base qualities are not given.

Libraries were built with the immunoSEQ multiplex PCR assay. TCRdb took over this immuneACCESS table, retaining in-frame rearrangements with V and J assigned. Such tables are incomplete; in checked studies, under half of the missing clones stem from an unresolved V gene, and the remainder is unexplained. The sample has tens of thousands of clones on record, approximately 90% of them singletons. In total, the top ten clones hold 0.42% of the sample. The CDR3 holds 15 amino acids from the cysteine to the phenylalanine. This entry keeps only the CDR3 DNA: 45 bases, framed from base 1. CDR1 and CDR2 were assigned from the germline V gene as SGHNT and YENEEA. Trimmed from V: 3 bases; trimmed from J: 3 bases; junction bases lacking a gene match: 6.

The sample consisted of T cells isolated from PBMCs. The chain couples TRBV11-3 to TRBJ2-7; 9 central bases correspond to TRBD2. This TCR came from a human donor in good health. For the CDR3, the sequence is CASSFRLAGFYEQYF. The DNA reads as follows: TGTGCCAGCAGCTTTAGGCTAGCGGGATTCTACGAGCAGTACTTC. Beyond the CDR3, the reference TRBV11-3 and TRBJ2-7 genes provide the residues; the full variable domain reads: EAGVVQSPRYKIIEKKQPVAFWCNPISGHNTLYWYLQNLGQGPELLIRYENEEAVDDSQLPKDRFSAERLKGVDSTLKIQPAELGDSAVYLCASSFRLAGFYEQYFGPGTRLTVT.